This T cell receptor beta chain stems from a study of blood T cell repertoires in COVID-19. Study overall: In each case, the material was cDNA or gDNA derived from T cells, B-cell-depleted T cells, or PBMCs.

Trimming removed 6 bases at V and 1 base at J, with 7 bases between. The CDR3 is made up of 13 amino acids. Per the original data handling: For nucleated cells, counts were estimated from reference gene primer amplification. The method was immunoSEQ multiplex PCR; TCRdb's version includes in-frame clones alone and lacks a portion of them. V and J calls and clone size are those listed in that table; D and trimming were worked out from the DNA. Among about 120,000 clones listed, 90% were seen once. The receptor's source is a man between 60 and 75 years old with COVID-19, enrolled during active disease. Sequencing was performed on peripheral blood. This rearrangement joins TRBV12-3 or TRBV12-4 to TRBJ2-1, with D tentatively TRBD1 (5 bases). The CDR3 here is CASRKGSYNEQFF. Written as DNA, the CDR3 is TGTGCCAGCAGAAAGGGGTCCTACAATGAGCAGTTCTTC.